The 27 T cell receptor beta chains given below trace back to one sample, sequenced in a study of PD-1 blockade in mismatch repair-deficient tumors. Clones were sequenced by immunoSEQ multiplex PCR, and TCRdb holds only the in-frame ones, with some missing. The table lists about 51,000 clones, approximately 78% of them singletons, with about 3.5% in the top ten. This specimen consisted of peripheral blood, obtained 4 weeks after starting pembrolizumab. Every receptor here comes from an adult with mismatch repair-deficient cancer.

The CDR3 DNA reads TGTGCCAGCAGCGTAGTCCCGGTGACAGATACGCAGTATTTT. Translation gives CASSVVPVTDTQYF. The chain links TRBV9 to TRBJ2-3; D remains ambiguous. The V gene lost 0 bases and the J gene lost 3 bases, with 8 bases spanning the gap. Per the germline V gene, CDR1 is SGDLS and CDR2 is YYNGEE. The CDR3 is 14 amino acids.

This chain uses TRBV5-4 with TRBJ2-2, with TRBD2 matching over 10 bases. V shed 4 bases, J shed 6 bases, and the junction held 9 bases outside the gene matches. This CDR3 region has 16 residues. Germline values: CDR1 SGHNT, CDR2 YYREEE (reference sequence). The CDR3 here is CASSAGTSEIPGELFF. The CDR3 nucleotides read TGTGCCAGCAGCGCAGGGACTAGCGAAATCCCCGGGGAGCTGTTTTTT.

This chain links TRBV18 with TRBJ1-4; D possibly corresponds to TRBD1 (5 bases). V was shortened by 2 bases and J by 4 bases, with 11 bases between the two germline ends. Germline V gene data show CDR1 as KGHSH and CDR2 as LQKENI. The CDR3 totals 15 residues. The DNA of the CDR3 is TGTGCCAGCTCACCAGCGGGACTCGGTAATGAAAAACTGTTTTTT. It translates to CASSPAGLGNEKLFF.

This rearrangement joins TRBV2 to TRBJ2-3; D not resolved. V was pared by 3 bases and J by 2 bases, with 9 bases between. Germline V CDR1 and CDR2: SNHLY, FYNNEI. The CDR3 spans 14 residues. DNA for the CDR3: TGTGCCAGCAGTGACAGGCAACCCACAGATACGCAGTATTTT. Its protein product is CASSDRQPTDTQYF.

The rearrangement links TRBV10-3 to TRBJ2-3; TRBD2 is a possible D gene (5 bases). V was pared by 2 bases and J by 5 bases, with 14 bases between. Germline CDR1 reads ENHRY; CDR2 reads SYGVKD. The CDR3 length is 15 residues. The CDR3 is CAISEGPSREDTQYF. For the CDR3, the DNA is TGTGCCATCAGTGAGGGCCCCTCCCGGGAAGATACGCAGTATTTT.

The chain couples TRBV6-1 to TRBJ2-3; D remains unclear. The CDR3 loop spans 16 amino acids. Per the germline V gene, CDR1 is MNHNS and CDR2 is SASEGT. Trimming took 2 bases from V and 1 from J, leaving 13 bases between them. The CDR3 region is CASSERPKFRTDTQYF. The CDR3, as DNA: TGTGCCAGCAGTGAACGTCCGAAGTTCCGCACAGATACGCAGTATTTT.

In its sample, this clone is medium-sized. The V and J genes are TRBV10-2 and TRBJ2-7; 8 bases are shared with TRBD1. The CDR3 runs to 18 residues. Germline CDR1 is WSHSY and CDR2 is SAAADI. J was trimmed by 2 bases and V by 3 bases; bases with no gene match: 15. The CDR3 sequence is CASSDPGQVPILAYEQYF. CDR3 coding DNA: TGCGCCAGCAGTGATCCGGGACAGGTTCCCATCCTGGCCTACGAGCAGTACTTC.

The table lists this clone with a count of one. The gene calls are TRBV7-6 and TRBJ1-2, with D perhaps matching TRBD1 (5 bases). The CDR3 has 16 amino acids. Germline CDR1 SGHVS, CDR2 FNYEAQ. Trimming removed 2 bases at V and 6 bases at J, with 19 bases between. The CDR3 protein is CASSLRFGGTGDGYTF. CDR3 nucleotide sequence: TGTGCCAGCAGCTTAAGATTTGGAGGGACTGGCGATGGCTACACCTTC.

J is TRBJ2-7 and V is TRBV30; TRBD2 might be the D (5 bases). CDR1 is GTSNPN, CDR2 SVGIG, per germline (reference sequence). The CDR3 sequence is 15 residues long. V was clipped by 5 bases and J by 0 bases, with 17 bases between them. This CDR3 reads CAWQIPGRSSYEQYF. The CDR3 DNA follows: TGTGCCTGGCAGATCCCGGGAAGGAGCTCCTACGAGCAGTACTTC.

The CDR3 sequence is CASSLEWGSNQPQHF. The CDR3 nucleotides are TGTGCCAGCAGCTTAGAATGGGGGAGCAATCAGCCCCAGCATTTT. The V and J genes are TRBV11-2 and TRBJ1-5; tentatively, D is TRBD1 (5 bases). This CDR3 region has 15 residues. In germline, CDR1 is SGHAT, CDR2 FQNNGV. The V and J ends lost 0 bases and 1 base respectively, with 7 bases between them. Looking up the rest from reference TRBV11-2 and TRBJ1-5 gives the full variable domain: EAGVAQSPRYKIIEKRQSVAFWCNPISGHATLYWYQQILGQGPKLLIQFQNNGVVDDSQLPKDRFSAERLKGVDSTLKIQPAKLEDSAVYLCASSLEWGSNQPQHFGDGTRLSIL.

This chain links TRBV30 with TRBJ2-1; D might be TRBD2 (5 bases). This CDR3 has 12 residues. Trimming removed 1 base from V and 7 bases from J, with 8 bases in between. The germline V gene encodes CDR1 GTSNPN and CDR2 SVGIG (reference sequence). The chain's CDR3 is CAWSGSGNEQFF. The CDR3 DNA reads as TGTGCCTGGAGTGGTTCGGGGAATGAGCAGTTCTTC.

The V call is TRBV5-1, the J call TRBJ2-3; D call uncertain. The CDR3 spans 16 residues. Germline V gives CDR1 SGHRS, CDR2 YFSETQ. The V gene lost 1 base and the J gene lost 0 bases, with 12 bases spanning the gap. CDR3: CASSLRETTSTDTQYF. In nucleotides, the CDR3 is TGCGCCAGCAGCTTGCGTGAGACAACTAGCACAGATACGCAGTATTTT.

This clone has only one observation. The genes are TRBV11-3 and TRBJ1-2; D possibly corresponds to TRBD1 (6 bases). Trimming took 5 bases from V and 2 from J, leaving 18 bases between them. CDR1 is SGHNT, CDR2 YENEEA, per germline. This CDR3 is 16 amino acids long. The CDR3 spells CASSNRGGALNYGYTF. DNA for the CDR3: TGTGCCAGCAGCAACCGGGGGGGGGCCCTAAACTATGGCTACACCTTC.

This chain links TRBV5-6 with TRBJ1-2; possible D gene TRBD1, 5 bases. The CDR3 loop spans 15 amino acids. Trimming took 0 bases from V and 3 from J, leaving 12 bases between them. Germline V gives CDR1 SGHDT, CDR2 YYEEEE. In DNA form, the CDR3 reads TGTGCCAGCAGCTTGGATCCCCAGGGATACTATGGCTACACCTTC. As protein: CASSLDPQGYYGYTF. Full variable domain (outside the CDR3, taken from reference TRBV5-6 and TRBJ1-2): DAGVTQSPTHLIKTRGQQVTLRCSPKSGHDTVSWYQQALGQGPQFIFQYYEEEERQRGNFPDRFSGHQFPNYSSELNVNALLLGDSALYLCASSLDPQGYYGYTFGSGTRLTVV.

This clone was seen just once. The J gene is TRBJ2-1, the V gene TRBV7-3; the D is unclear. CDR1 and CDR2 from the germline V gene are SGHTA and FQGTGA. This CDR3 contains 13 residues. The V and J ends lost 1 base and 2 bases respectively, with 3 bases between them. CDR3 bases: TGTGCCAGCAGCTTAAAAGCCTACAATGAGCAGTTCTTC. This codes for CASSLKAYNEQFF.

The J gene is TRBJ1-1, the V gene TRBV7-2; D is ambiguous. The CDR3 extends over 13 amino acids. In germline, CDR1 is SGHTA, CDR2 FQGNSA. With 1 base removed from V and 3 bases from J, the gap between germline ends came to 6 bases. Written as DNA, the CDR3 is TGTGCCAGCAGCTTAGACCATTACACTGAAGCTTTCTTT. This gives the protein CASSLDHYTEAFF.

The chain uses TRBV9 and TRBJ2-7; D perhaps matches TRBD2 (6 bases). CDR3 size: 15 residues. The germline V gene has CDR1 SGDLS and CDR2 YYNGEE. Trimming pared 3 bases from V and 3 bases from J, leaving 16 bases between. CDR3 DNA sequence: TGTGCCAGCAGCGAGATAGCGGAAGGTTACTACGAGCAGTACTTC. This codes for CASSEIAEGYYEQYF.

The V and J genes are TRBV29-1 and TRBJ1-1; a possible D gene is TRBD1 (5 bases). The V and J ends lost 6 bases and 9 bases respectively, with 14 bases between them. Germline V gene sequence: CDR1 SQVTM, CDR2 ANQGSEA. This CDR3 is 11 amino acids long. The CDR3, as DNA: TGCAGCGTATTACCGGGGGGTAAAGCTTTCTTT. This translates into CSVLPGGKAFF.

The chain has TRBV29-1 and TRBJ2-1, with 8 bases aligning to TRBD1. CDR1 SQVTM and CDR2 ANQGSEA come from the germline V gene. CDR3 length equals 13 residues. Trimming removed 7 bases from V and 4 bases from J; junction bases left unmatched: 6. The CDR3 DNA sequence: TGCAGCGCCGGGACAGGAGGGTACAATGAGCAGTTCTTC. This sequence encodes CSAGTGGYNEQFF.

The J gene is TRBJ1-1, the V gene TRBV13; perhaps TRBD1 as D (5 bases). The CDR3 consists of 16 residues. CDR1 and CDR2 from the germline V gene are PRHDT and FYEKMQ (reference sequence). V lost 5 bases and J lost 6, with 22 bases in between. CDR3 in amino acids: CASSPPAGRGGSEAFF. The CDR3 DNA follows: TGTGCCAGCAGCCCTCCCGCGGGGCGAGGAGGGTCTGAAGCTTTCTTT. The full variable domain, rest sourced from reference TRBV13 and TRBJ1-1, is AAGVIQSPRHLIKEKRETATLKCYPIPRHDTVYWYQQGPGQDPQFLISFYEKMQSDKGSIPDRFSAQQFSDYHSELNMSSLELGDSALYFCASSPPAGRGGSEAFFGQGTRLTVV.

The rearrangement joins TRBV5-4 to TRBJ2-7, with 7 positions matching TRBD1. This CDR3 comprises 17 residues. The V gene's germline CDR1 is SGHNT and CDR2 YYREEE (reference sequence). Germline trimming cut 4 bases from V and 3 bases from J; bases unmatched to any gene: 16. The CDR3 DNA reads as TGTGCCAGCAGCCATCGACAGGGTCGGGTCTATTACTACGAGCAGTACTTC. It specifies CASSHRQGRVYYYEQYF.

The chain joins TRBV7-2 to TRBJ1-5; D ambiguous. CDR3 length: 13 amino acids. V gave up 1 base and J gave up 4 bases, with 5 bases separating them. From germline, CDR1 is SGHTA and CDR2 FQGNSA. The CDR3 protein is CASSLEVNQPQHF. For the CDR3, the DNA is TGTGCCAGCAGCTTAGAGGTTAATCAGCCCCAGCATTTT.

The CDR3 sequence: CSVGGNLSGNTIYF. CDR3 in DNA: TGCAGCGTTGGAGGTAACCTCTCTGGAAACACCATATATTTT. The chain couples TRBV29-1 to TRBJ1-3; unclear D gene. The germline V gene has CDR1 SQVTM and CDR2 ANQGSEA. V was trimmed by 4 bases and J by 0 bases, leaving 10 bases between them. The CDR3 loop spans 14 amino acids.

This clone appeared a few times. V gene TRBV5-6 combines with J gene TRBJ2-7, with D possibly TRBD1 on 6 matching bases. Germline CDR1 and CDR2: SGHDT and YYEEEE. V was trimmed by 3 bases and J by 0 bases, leaving 13 bases between them. CDR3 length: 15 residues. CDR3 sequence: CASSSTGQSSYEQYF. CDR3 in DNA: TGTGCCAGCAGCTCCACCGGACAGAGCTCCTACGAGCAGTACTTC. Full variable domain (rest looked up from reference TRBV5-6 and TRBJ2-7): DAGVTQSPTHLIKTRGQQVTLRCSPKSGHDTVSWYQQALGQGPQFIFQYYEEEERQRGNFPDRFSGHQFPNYSSELNVNALLLGDSALYLCASSSTGQSSYEQYFGPGTRLTVT.

The chain recombines TRBV11-2 with TRBJ2-1; 10 bases are shared with TRBD2. This CDR3 has 14 residues. Trimming cost V 1 base and J 9 bases; bases outside gene matches: 3. Germline CDR1 SGHAT, CDR2 FQNNGV. The CDR3 DNA is TGTGCCAGCAGCTTAGCCCGACTAGCGGGTGAGCAGTTCTTC. Protein sequence: CASSLARLAGEQFF.

The rearrangement links TRBV6-5 to TRBJ2-1, with TRBD1 matching 8 bases. The CDR3 is 13 residues long. Unmatched junction bases numbered 4, after V lost 6 bases and J lost 6 bases. In germline, CDR1 is MNHEY, CDR2 SVGAGI. CDR3 in DNA: TGTGCCAGCAGGCTGACAGGGGTCAATGAGCAGTTCTTC. This sequence encodes CASRLTGVNEQFF.

This rearrangement joins TRBV5-4 to TRBJ1-2; 8 bases fit TRBD1. This CDR3 is built from 15 residues. V gave up 3 bases and J gave up 6 bases; unmatched junction bases: 10. Per the germline V gene, CDR1 is SGHNT and CDR2 is YYREEE (reference sequence). The CDR3 DNA reads TGTGCCAGCAGCTCAGGGCAGGGGGCTCAGGATGGCTACACCTTC. Encoded protein: CASSSGQGAQDGYTF. Filled out from reference TRBV5-4 and TRBJ1-2, the complete variable domain reads ETGVTQSPTHLIKTRGQQVTLRCSSQSGHNTVSWYQQALGQGPQFIFQYYREEENGRGNFPPRFSGLQFPNYSSELNVNALELDDSALYLCASSSGQGAQDGYTFGSGTRLTVV.